This T cell receptor beta chain was observed in a study of blood T cells in healthy people across ages. Isolation per sample recovered at least 6.5 million PBMCs. Per individual sample, total RNA of at least 5.5 micrograms was extracted. CDR1 PRHDT and CDR2 FYEKMQ come from the germline V gene (reference sequence). The CDR3 has 16 residues. The germline V and J ends were trimmed by 5 bases and 4 bases, with 18 bases remaining between them. Study-level points and caveats: Greater diversity and more naive CD4+ cells were seen in long-lived donors than in aged donors. Because donor CMV status was unknown, expanded clonotype changes were possibly confounded.

Using a J-beta primer mix together with a sample-barcoded 5' primer, a second PCR was run for about 6 to 12 cycles. TCRdb processed the 5' RACE reads anew with MiXCR; each CDR3 protein has one entry. The table lists 1,500,000 or so distinct CDR3 sequences, 42% of them singletons. Of note for this clonotype: Its antigen is undetermined.

The V gene is TRBV13, the J gene TRBJ2-1; D is possibly TRBD1 or TRBD2 (7 bases each). The origin of this receptor is a young woman in good health. The sequenced material came from blood. Here the CDR3 DNA reads TGTGCCAGCAGCCATCCGGGGAGGGGGCAGTACAATGAGCAGTTCTTC. Protein product: CASSHPGRGQYNEQFF.